This record covers a single TCR beta chain. No antigen is known for it. A junction boundary mismatches the germline segment, possibly from a read error. PCR involved 60 Vbeta and 13 Jbeta primers. Method: immunoSEQ multiplex PCR; TCRdb's copy keeps in-frame clones and lacks some. The table records fewer than 150,000 clones, about 74% of them present only once. The entry originates in a study of cytomegalovirus exposure and HLA in healthy donors. General study results and limits: Among TCR beta chains, those listed as cytomegalovirus-associated numbered over 150. Segments of the TCR beta V type were, in most cases, productive about 87% or about 30% of the time in an earlier analysis. There was a cluster of highly shared sequence variants that was likely a sequencing artifact.

The CDR3 loop spans 18 amino acids. The V gene's germline CDR1 is SSHAT and CDR2 FNYEAQ (reference sequence). This TCR derives from a woman aged 50 to 60 in good health and CMV-seropositive. Sequencing was carried out using PBMCs. This sequence joins TRBV7-7 and TRBJ2-2; D not certain. The CDR3: CASSLSPQSLANTGELFF. CDR3 sequence (DNA): TGTGCTAGCAGCTTAAGCCCACAGAGCCTCGCGAACACCGGGGAGCTGTTTTTT.